The clone carrying this T cell receptor beta chain was recorded many times. Its antigen remains unidentified. TCRdb independently ran MiXCR on the 5' RACE reads; one entry per CDR3 protein. Among about 320,000 distinct CDR3 sequences listed, roughly 12% were seen once. This entry belongs to a study of CD8 T cells in ankylosing spondylitis. Whole-study results and caveats: Reactive arthritis synovial fluid and blood were previously reported to contain some motif variants. In peripheral blood, disease-linked CD8+ clones occurred at relatively low frequencies. The study looked at matched synovial fluid samples from ankylosing spondylitis patients. Disease-linked clones were reported to be significantly enriched there. Within ankylosing spondylitis blood, a TCR beta motif made up of fewer than ten highly homologous variants appeared to be characteristic.

The sequence derives from a female donor with ankylosing spondylitis or in good health (not recorded which). Input material: blood, either unsorted or a sorted T cell fraction (not recorded which).

In nucleotides, the CDR3 is TGCAGTGCTTACGCCACGAGGGGCCTCAATTCACCCCTCCACTTT. Its protein is CSAYATRGLNSPLHF. The chain links TRBV20-1 to TRBJ1-6, with D perhaps TRBD1 (5 bases). The V gene's germline CDR1 is DFQATT and CDR2 SNEGSKA (reference sequence). Trimming stripped 5 bases from V and 7 bases from J, with 18 bases between. This CDR3 has 15 amino acids.